The rows below give T cell receptor beta chains drawn from one sample of a study of T cell responses to AZD1222 COVID-19 vaccine. Generated by immunoSEQ multiplex PCR, the TCRdb table keeps only in-frame clones and is missing some. The data contain some 150,000 clones, around 90% of them singletons. The starting material was peripheral blood, obtained 28 days after the second AZD1222 dose. All receptors derive from an adult who received the AZD1222 COVID-19 vaccine. Each CDR3 is given with its conserved first and last residue. The D gene is left open where the match is weak. Where a row states a size, it is once, few, many or the class of an expanded clone; other rows omit it.

V gene: TRBV19
D gene: TRBD1
J gene: TRBJ1-1
clone size: NA
CDR3 protein: CASRPLTGGAGDTEAFF
CDR3 DNA: TGTGCCAGTAGACCACTTACAGGGGGCGCAGGAGATACTGAAGCTTTCTTT

V gene: TRBV28
D gene: TRBD1
J gene: TRBJ1-5
clone size: NA
CDR3 protein: CASSSRQGARQPQHF
CDR3 DNA: TGTGCCAGCAGTTCCAGACAGGGGGCCCGTCAGCCCCAGCATTTT

V gene: TRBV7-9
D gene: NA
J gene: TRBJ1-1
clone size: once
CDR3 protein: CASSLGGQPEAFF
CDR3 DNA: TGTGCCAGCAGCTTGGGCGGCCAGCCTGAAGCTTTCTTT

V gene: TRBV3-1/TRBV3-2
D gene: TRBD2
J gene: TRBJ2-7
clone size: NA
CDR3 protein: CASTRGLAGSGAYEQYF
CDR3 DNA: TGTGCCAGCACCCGAGGACTAGCGGGTTCGGGCGCCTACGAGCAGTACTTC

V gene: TRBV1
D gene: NA
J gene: TRBJ1-2
clone size: NA
CDR3 protein: CTSSQDKVGSNYGYTF
CDR3 DNA: TGCACCAGCAGCCAAGATAAGGTAGGGAGTAACTATGGCTACACCTTC

V gene: TRBV3-1/TRBV3-2
D gene: NA
J gene: TRBJ2-7
clone size: NA
CDR3 protein: CASSQDSTVYEQYF
CDR3 DNA: TGTGCCAGCAGCCAAGACTCCACGGTCTACGAGCAGTACTTC

V gene: TRBV6-5
D gene: TRBD2
J gene: TRBJ2-1
clone size: few
CDR3 protein: CASRVSGRNEQFF
CDR3 DNA: TGTGCCAGCAGGGTTAGCGGGAGAAATGAGCAGTTCTTC

V gene: TRBV10-3
D gene: NA
J gene: TRBJ1-3
clone size: NA
CDR3 protein: CAISESRGSSGNTIYF
CDR3 DNA: TGTGCCATCAGTGAGTCGAGAGGATCGTCTGGAAACACCATATATTTT

V gene: TRBV11-2
D gene: NA
J gene: TRBJ1-1
clone size: NA
CDR3 protein: CASSLVAGVGRAFF
CDR3 DNA: TGTGCCAGCAGCTTAGTGGCTGGGGTAGGGAGAGCTTTCTTT

V gene: TRBV6-5
D gene: NA
J gene: TRBJ2-7
clone size: NA
CDR3 protein: CASSYLDSTYEQYF
CDR3 DNA: TGTGCCAGCAGTTACCTGGACTCCACCTACGAGCAGTACTTC

V gene: TRBV18
D gene: TRBD1
J gene: TRBJ2-1
clone size: NA
CDR3 protein: CASSPRTGKGEQFF
CDR3 DNA: TGTGCCAGCTCACCCAGGACAGGGAAGGGTGAGCAGTTCTTC

V gene: TRBV6-5
D gene: NA
J gene: TRBJ2-5
clone size: NA
CDR3 protein: CASSYWGGVTETQYF
CDR3 DNA: TGTGCCAGCAGTTACTGGGGGGGCGTGACAGAGACCCAGTACTTC

V gene: TRBV12-5
D gene: NA
J gene: TRBJ2-1
clone size: once
CDR3 protein: CASGEDLRQFF
CDR3 DNA: TGTGCTAGTGGCGAGGATTTGAGGCAGTTCTTC

V gene: TRBV18
D gene: NA
J gene: TRBJ1-1
clone size: NA
CDR3 protein: CASSPPSRRNTEAFF
CDR3 DNA: TGTGCCAGCTCACCACCGTCCAGGAGGAACACTGAAGCTTTCTTT

V gene: TRBV2
D gene: NA
J gene: TRBJ2-7
clone size: NA
CDR3 protein: CATKTGVVSYEQYF
CDR3 DNA: TGTGCCACTAAGACGGGGGTTGTTTCCTACGAGCAGTACTTC

V gene: TRBV18
D gene: NA
J gene: TRBJ2-5
clone size: once
CDR3 protein: CASSTRTKDEFQETQYF
CDR3 DNA: TGTGCCAGCTCAACACGGACAAAGGACGAGTTTCAAGAGACCCAGTACTTC

V gene: TRBV19
D gene: TRBD1
J gene: TRBJ1-2
clone size: NA
CDR3 protein: CASSRTGGLGYTF
CDR3 DNA: TGTGCCAGTAGTCGGACAGGGGGCTTAGGCTACACCTTC

V gene: TRBV7-9
D gene: TRBD1
J gene: TRBJ1-1
clone size: NA
CDR3 protein: CASSPQQGRNTEAFF
CDR3 DNA: TGTGCCAGCAGCCCTCAACAGGGGAGGAACACTGAAGCTTTCTTT

V gene: TRBV4-2
D gene: TRBD2
J gene: TRBJ2-1
clone size: once
CDR3 protein: CASSQGASGPPNEQFF
CDR3 DNA: TGTGCCAGCAGCCAAGGGGCTAGCGGCCCTCCGAATGAGCAGTTCTTC

V gene: TRBV5-5
D gene: NA
J gene: TRBJ2-7
clone size: NA
CDR3 protein: CASSPGPMGGYEQYF
CDR3 DNA: TGTGCCAGCAGTCCCGGGCCTATGGGGGGTTACGAGCAGTACTTC

V gene: TRBV2
D gene: NA
J gene: TRBJ2-7
clone size: NA
CDR3 protein: CASSERQSYEQYF
CDR3 DNA: TGTGCCAGCAGTGAACGCCAGTCCTACGAGCAGTACTTC

V gene: TRBV21-1
D gene: NA
J gene: TRBJ2-4
clone size: once
CDR3 protein: CASSIRGPAKNIQYF
CDR3 DNA: TGTGCCAGCAGCATCAGGGGGCCGGCCAAAAACATTCAGTACTTC

V gene: TRBV2
D gene: TRBD1
J gene: TRBJ1-1
clone size: few
CDR3 protein: CATRQGTEAFF
CDR3 DNA: TGTGCCACCCGACAGGGAACTGAAGCTTTCTTT

V gene: TRBV20-1
D gene: NA
J gene: TRBJ2-1
clone size: NA
CDR3 protein: CSASKRDNEQFF
CDR3 DNA: TGCAGTGCTAGTAAGCGGGACAATGAGCAGTTCTTC

V gene: TRBV19
D gene: TRBD1
J gene: TRBJ2-5
clone size: NA
CDR3 protein: CASSLTGWETQYF
CDR3 DNA: TGTGCCAGTTCCTTGACAGGGTGGGAGACCCAGTACTTC

V gene: TRBV6-6
D gene: NA
J gene: TRBJ1-4
clone size: NA
CDR3 protein: CASSYLGLNHEKLFF
CDR3 DNA: TGTGCCAGCAGTTATTTGGGGCTAAATCATGAAAAACTGTTTTTT

V gene: TRBV27
D gene: NA
J gene: TRBJ1-5
clone size: NA
CDR3 protein: CASSPGLETYRDQPQHF
CDR3 DNA: TGTGCCAGCAGCCCCGGGCTAGAGACGTATCGTGATCAGCCCCAGCATTTT

V gene: TRBV6-5
D gene: NA
J gene: TRBJ1-5
clone size: once
CDR3 protein: CASSEGISNQPQHF
CDR3 DNA: TGTGCCAGCAGCGAGGGGATAAGCAATCAGCCCCAGCATTTT

V gene: TRBV6-6
D gene: TRBD1
J gene: TRBJ1-4
clone size: NA
CDR3 protein: CASSFGTATNEKLFF
CDR3 DNA: TGTGCCAGCAGTTTCGGGACAGCAACTAATGAAAAACTGTTTTTT

V gene: TRBV27
D gene: NA
J gene: TRBJ1-5
clone size: once
CDR3 protein: CASSLSPRREPQHF
CDR3 DNA: TGTGCCAGCAGTTTAAGCCCAAGGCGGGAGCCCCAGCATTTT